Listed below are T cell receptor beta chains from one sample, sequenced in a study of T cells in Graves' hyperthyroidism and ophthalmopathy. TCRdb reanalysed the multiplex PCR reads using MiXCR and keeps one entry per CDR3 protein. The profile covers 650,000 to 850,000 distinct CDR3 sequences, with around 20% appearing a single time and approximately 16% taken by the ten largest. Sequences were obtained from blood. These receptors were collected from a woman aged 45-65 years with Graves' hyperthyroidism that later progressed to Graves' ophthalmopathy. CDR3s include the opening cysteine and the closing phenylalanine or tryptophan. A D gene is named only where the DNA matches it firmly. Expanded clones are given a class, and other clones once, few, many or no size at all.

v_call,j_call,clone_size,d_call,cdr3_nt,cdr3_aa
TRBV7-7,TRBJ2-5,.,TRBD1,TGTGCTAGCAGCTTCGACAGGGGTTTGGAGACCCAGTACTTC,CASSFDRGLETQYF
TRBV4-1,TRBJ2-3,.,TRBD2,TGCGCCAGCAGCCAAGATCGACCCCTAGCGGGGAGGTCTGGCACAGATACGCAGTATTTT,CASSQDRPLAGRSGTDTQYF
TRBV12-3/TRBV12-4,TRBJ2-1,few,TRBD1,TGTGCCAGCAGCCATCGACAGGGTAGGGGCCTTTCTGAGCAGTTCTTC,CASSHRQGRGLSEQFF
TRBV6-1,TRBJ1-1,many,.,TGTGCCAGCAGGCTTAAGGACAACACTGAAGCTTTCTTT,CASRLKDNTEAFF
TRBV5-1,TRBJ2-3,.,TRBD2,TGCGCCAGCAGCTTGGAACTAGCGGGGGAATGGACGCAGTATTTT,CASSLELAGEWTQYF
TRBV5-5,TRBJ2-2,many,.,TGTGCCAGCAGCTCCCAGGGGCAGGCGAACACCGGGGAGCTGTTTTTT,CASSSQGQANTGELFF
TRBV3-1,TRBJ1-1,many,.,TGTGCCAGCAGCCGTAGACAGGCTGGCACTGAAGCTTTCTTT,CASSRRQAGTEAFF
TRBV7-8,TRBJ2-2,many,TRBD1,TGTGCCAGCAGCGTACCGGGACAGGGAGAAACCGGGGAGCTGTTTTTT,CASSVPGQGETGELFF
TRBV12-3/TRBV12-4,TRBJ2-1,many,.,TGTGCCAGCAGTTTAGCGCTAAGGGAGAAGCAGTTCTTC,CASSLALREKQFF
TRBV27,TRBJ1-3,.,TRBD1,TGTGCCAGCAGACCTGGACAGGGAGGAAACACCATATATTTT,CASRPGQGGNTIYF